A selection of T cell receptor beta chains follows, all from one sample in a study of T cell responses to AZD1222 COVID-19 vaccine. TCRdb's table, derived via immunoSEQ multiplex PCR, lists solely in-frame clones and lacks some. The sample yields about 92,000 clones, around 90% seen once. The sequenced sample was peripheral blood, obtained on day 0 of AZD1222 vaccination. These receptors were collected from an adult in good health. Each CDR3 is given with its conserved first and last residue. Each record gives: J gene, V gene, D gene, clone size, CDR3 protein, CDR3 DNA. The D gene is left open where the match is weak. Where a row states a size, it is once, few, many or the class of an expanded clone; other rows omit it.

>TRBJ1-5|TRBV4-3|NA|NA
CASSQEWSGNQPQHF
TGCGCCAGCAGCCAAGAATGGTCGGGGAATCAGCCCCAGCATTTT
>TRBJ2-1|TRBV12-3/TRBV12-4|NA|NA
CASRAGLYEQFF
TGTGCCAGCAGGGCAGGGTTGTATGAGCAGTTCTTC
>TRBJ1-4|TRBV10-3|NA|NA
CAISINPNEKLFF
TGTGCCATCAGTATAAACCCAAATGAAAAACTGTTTTTT
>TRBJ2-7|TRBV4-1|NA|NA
CASSRLPSGSSSYEQYF
TGCGCCAGCAGCCGTCTACCGTCAGGGAGCAGCTCCTACGAGCAGTACTTC
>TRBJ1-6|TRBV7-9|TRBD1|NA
CASSTRTGNNSPLHF
TGTGCCAGCAGCACGAGGACAGGGAACAATTCACCCCTCCACTTT
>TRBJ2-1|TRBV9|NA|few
CASSVGTSSYNEQFF
TGTGCCAGCAGCGTAGGGACGAGCTCCTACAATGAGCAGTTCTTC
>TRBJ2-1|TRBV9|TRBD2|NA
CASSPGTSGGFYNEQFF
TGTGCCAGCAGCCCGGGGACTAGCGGGGGTTTTTACAATGAGCAGTTCTTC
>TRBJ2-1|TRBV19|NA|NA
CASSIAGANNEQFF
TGTGCCAGTAGTATCGCGGGGGCGAACAATGAGCAGTTCTTC
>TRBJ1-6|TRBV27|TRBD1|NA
CASSLGPGGKGSPLHF
TGTGCCAGCAGTTTAGGGCCAGGGGGCAAGGGTTCACCCCTCCACTTT
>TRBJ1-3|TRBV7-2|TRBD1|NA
CASSSGQGVGGTIYF
TGTGCCAGCAGCTCGGGACAGGGGGTCGGAGGCACCATATATTTT
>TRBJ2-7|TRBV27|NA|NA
CASSFIQGRWQYF
TGTGCCAGCAGTTTTATCCAGGGCAGATGGCAGTACTTC
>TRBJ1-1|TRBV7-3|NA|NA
CASSYWTLRAFF
TGTGCCAGCAGCTACTGGACACTGCGAGCTTTCTTT
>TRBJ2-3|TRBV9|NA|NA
CASSVAVGSSTDTQYF
TGTGCCAGCAGCGTAGCGGTCGGGTCTAGCACAGATACGCAGTATTTT
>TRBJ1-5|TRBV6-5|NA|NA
CASSLHREGNQPQHF
TGTGCCAGCAGTCTGCACAGGGAAGGCAATCAGCCCCAGCATTTT
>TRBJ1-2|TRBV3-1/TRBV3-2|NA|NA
CASSQGANGYTF
TGTGCCAGCAGCCAAGGGGCCAATGGCTACACCTTC
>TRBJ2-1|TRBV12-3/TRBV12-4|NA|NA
CASIRGPYNEQFF
TGTGCCAGCATAAGGGGTCCCTACAATGAGCAGTTCTTC
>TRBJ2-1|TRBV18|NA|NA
CASSPRGSGGLYNEQFF
TGTGCCAGCTCACCCAGGGGGAGCGGGGGCCTCTACAATGAGCAGTTCTTC
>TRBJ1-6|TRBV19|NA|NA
CASSIQGGNSPLHF
TGTGCCAGTAGTATCCAGGGAGGTAATTCACCCCTCCACTTT
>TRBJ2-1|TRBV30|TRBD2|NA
CAWSAGLGYEQFF
TGTGCCTGGAGTGCCGGACTAGGCTATGAGCAGTTCTTC
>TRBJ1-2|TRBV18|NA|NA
CASSPRLKGREYGYTF
TGTGCCAGCTCACCACGGCTGAAGGGCAGGGAGTATGGCTACACCTTC
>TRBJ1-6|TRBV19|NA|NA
CASTTAGRGLSPLHF
TGTGCCAGTACCACCGCTGGCCGCGGCCTTTCACCCCTCCACTTT
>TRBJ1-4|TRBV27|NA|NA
CASSLRLVMRGDEKLFF
TGTGCCAGCAGTTTACGCCTTGTGATGAGAGGAGATGAAAAACTGTTTTTT
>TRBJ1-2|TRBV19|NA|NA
CASSLGINYGYTF
TGTGCCAGTAGTCTCGGAATAAACTATGGCTACACCTTC
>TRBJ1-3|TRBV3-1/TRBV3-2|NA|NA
CASSQDQLWRSLSGNTIYF
TGTGCCAGCAGCCAAGATCAGCTTTGGCGGAGCCTAAGTGGAAACACCATATATTTT
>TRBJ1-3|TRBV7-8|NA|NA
CASSYTGYSGNTIYF
TGTGCCAGCAGCTACACAGGTTACTCTGGAAACACCATATATTTT
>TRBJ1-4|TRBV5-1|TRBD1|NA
CASSFRQGGNEKLFF
TGCGCCAGCAGCTTCCGACAGGGCGGTAATGAAAAACTGTTTTTT
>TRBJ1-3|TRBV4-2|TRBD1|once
CASSPPTGSSTIYF
TGTGCCAGCAGCCCCCCGACAGGGAGTAGCACCATATATTTT
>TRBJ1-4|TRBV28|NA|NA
CASTGRPDEKLFF
TGTGCCAGCACCGGGAGGCCGGATGAAAAACTGTTTTTT
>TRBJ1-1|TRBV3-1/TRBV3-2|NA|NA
CASSHGTPNTEAFF
TGTGCCAGCAGCCACGGGACACCGAACACTGAAGCTTTCTTT
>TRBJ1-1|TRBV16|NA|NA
CASSQGQNTEAFF
TGTGCCAGCAGCCAAGGGCAGAACACTGAAGCTTTCTTT
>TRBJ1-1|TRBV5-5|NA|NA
CASSFTDMNTEAFF
TGTGCCAGCAGCTTTACTGACATGAACACTGAAGCTTTCTTT
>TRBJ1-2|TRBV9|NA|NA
CASSPPGSVNYGYTF
TGTGCCAGCAGCCCCCCAGGGTCGGTTAACTATGGCTACACCTTC
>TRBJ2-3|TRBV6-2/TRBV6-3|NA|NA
CASSYGTRTDTQYF
TGTGCCAGCAGTTATGGAACCCGCACAGATACGCAGTATTTT
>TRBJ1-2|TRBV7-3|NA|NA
CASSLVRGRGYTF
TGTGCCAGCAGCCTAGTCCGGGGGCGAGGCTACACCTTC
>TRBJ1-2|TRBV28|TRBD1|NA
CASRTGPSYGYTF
TGTGCCAGCAGGACAGGGCCGAGCTATGGCTACACCTTC
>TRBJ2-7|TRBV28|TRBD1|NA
CASTTGTGGFSSYEQYF
TGTGCCAGCACTACCGGGACAGGGGGCTTTAGCTCCTACGAGCAGTACTTC
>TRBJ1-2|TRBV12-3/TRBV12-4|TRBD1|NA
CASRGTGLYTF
TGTGCCAGCAGGGGGACAGGCCTCTACACCTTC
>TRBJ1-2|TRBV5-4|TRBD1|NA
CASRRTGGSLNYGYTF
TGTGCCAGCAGAAGGACAGGGGGCTCTCTAAACTATGGCTACACCTTC
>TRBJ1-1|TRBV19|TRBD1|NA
CASISTRQGRTEAFF
TGTGCCAGTATCAGCACTCGACAGGGGCGGACTGAAGCTTTCTTT
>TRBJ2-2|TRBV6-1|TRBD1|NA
CATTLRDSVTGELFF
TGTGCCACCACACTCCGGGACAGTGTCACCGGGGAGCTGTTTTTT
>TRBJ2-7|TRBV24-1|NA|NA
CATSGAGNTYEQYF
TGTGCCACCAGTGGAGCAGGGAACACCTACGAGCAGTACTTC
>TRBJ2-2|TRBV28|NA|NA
CASSLIAPTGELFF
TGTGCCAGCAGTTTAATAGCCCCCACCGGGGAGCTGTTTTTT
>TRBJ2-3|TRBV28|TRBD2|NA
CASSYSGGRSDTQYF
TGTGCCAGCAGTTATAGCGGGGGACGATCAGATACGCAGTATTTT
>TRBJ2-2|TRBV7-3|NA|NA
CASSSKGWSRTGELFF
TGTGCCAGCAGCTCGAAAGGGTGGTCCCGAACCGGGGAGCTGTTTTTT
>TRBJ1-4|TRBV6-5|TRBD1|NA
CASIDLQGEDEKLFF
TGTGCCAGCATCGACCTGCAGGGGGAGGATGAAAAACTGTTTTTT
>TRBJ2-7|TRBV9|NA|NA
CASSGSNSYEQYF
TGTGCCAGCAGCGGTAGCAACTCCTACGAGCAGTACTTC
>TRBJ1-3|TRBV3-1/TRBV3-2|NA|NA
CASTFSGNTIYF
TGTGCCAGCACCTTCTCTGGAAACACCATATATTTT
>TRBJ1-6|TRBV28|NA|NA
CASSLSVPPLHF
TGTGCCAGCAGTTTATCAGTCCCACCCCTCCACTTT
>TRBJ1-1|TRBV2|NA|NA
CASRRDGNTEAFF
TGTGCCAGCAGGAGGGACGGGAACACTGAAGCTTTCTTT
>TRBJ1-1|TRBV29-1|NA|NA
CSVARQGLNTEAFF
TGCAGCGTTGCGCGACAAGGGTTGAACACTGAAGCTTTCTTT
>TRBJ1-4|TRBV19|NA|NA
CASSEPGHGGGKLFF
TGTGCCAGTAGCGAACCGGGACACGGGGGGGGAAAACTGTTTTTT
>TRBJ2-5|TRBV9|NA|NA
CASSNMGGQETQYF
TGTGCCAGCAGCAACATGGGGGGCCAAGAGACCCAGTACTTC
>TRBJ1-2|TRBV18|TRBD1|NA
CASSPGTANYGYTF
TGTGCCAGCTCACCTGGGACAGCTAACTATGGCTACACCTTC